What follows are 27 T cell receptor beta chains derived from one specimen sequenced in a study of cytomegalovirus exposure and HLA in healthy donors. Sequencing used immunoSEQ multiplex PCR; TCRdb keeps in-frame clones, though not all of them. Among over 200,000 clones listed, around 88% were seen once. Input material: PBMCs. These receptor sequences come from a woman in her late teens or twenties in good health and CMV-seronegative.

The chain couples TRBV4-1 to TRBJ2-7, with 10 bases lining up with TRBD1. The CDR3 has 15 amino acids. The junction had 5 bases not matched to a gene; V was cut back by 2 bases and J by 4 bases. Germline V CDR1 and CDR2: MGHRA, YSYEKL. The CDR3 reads CASSQSGTGAYEQYF. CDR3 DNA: TGCGCCAGCAGCCAATCAGGGACAGGGGCGTACGAGCAGTACTTC.

The CDR3 loop is CASSLPPDRAGVNTEAFF. The CDR3 DNA sequence: TGTGCCAGCAGTTTACCCCCCGACCGCGCAGGGGTGAACACTGAAGCTTTCTTT. The chain recombines TRBV28 with TRBJ1-1; possible D gene TRBD1, 6 bases. The CDR3 totals 18 residues. V was pared by 2 bases and J by 0 bases, with 19 bases between. Germline CDR1 MDHEN, CDR2 SYDVKM.

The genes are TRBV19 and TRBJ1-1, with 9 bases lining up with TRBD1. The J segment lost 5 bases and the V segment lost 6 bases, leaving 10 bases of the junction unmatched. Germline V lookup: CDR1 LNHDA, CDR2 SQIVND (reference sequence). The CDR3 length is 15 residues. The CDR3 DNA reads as TGTGCCAGTAGCATGCAGGGACAGGGACTAACTGAAGCTTTCTTT. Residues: CASSMQGQGLTEAFF.

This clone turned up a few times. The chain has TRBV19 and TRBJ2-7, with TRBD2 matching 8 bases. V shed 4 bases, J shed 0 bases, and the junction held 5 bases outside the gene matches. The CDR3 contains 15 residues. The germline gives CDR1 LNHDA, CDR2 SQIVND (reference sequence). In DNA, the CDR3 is TGTGCCAGTAGTACCACTAGCGGATTCTCCTACGAGCAGTACTTC. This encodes CASSTTSGFSYEQYF.

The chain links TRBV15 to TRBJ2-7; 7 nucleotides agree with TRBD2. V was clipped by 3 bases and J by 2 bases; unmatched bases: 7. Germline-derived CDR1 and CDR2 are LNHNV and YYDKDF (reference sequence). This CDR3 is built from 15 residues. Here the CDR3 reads CATSRLAGDPYEQYF. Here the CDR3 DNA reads TGTGCCACCAGCAGGTTAGCGGGTGATCCCTACGAGCAGTACTTC.

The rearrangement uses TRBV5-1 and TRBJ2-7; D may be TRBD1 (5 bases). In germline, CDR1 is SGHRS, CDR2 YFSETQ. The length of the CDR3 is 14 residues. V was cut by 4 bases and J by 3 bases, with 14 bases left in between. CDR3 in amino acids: CASSHLTDFYEQYF. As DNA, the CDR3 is TGCGCCAGCAGCCATCTGACAGACTTCTACGAGCAGTACTTC.

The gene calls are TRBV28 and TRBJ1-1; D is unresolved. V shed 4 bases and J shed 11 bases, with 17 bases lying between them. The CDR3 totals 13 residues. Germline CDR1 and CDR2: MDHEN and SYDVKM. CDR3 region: CASSSRESYQAFF. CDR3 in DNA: TGTGCCAGCAGTTCCCGGGAAAGCTACCAGGCTTTCTTT.

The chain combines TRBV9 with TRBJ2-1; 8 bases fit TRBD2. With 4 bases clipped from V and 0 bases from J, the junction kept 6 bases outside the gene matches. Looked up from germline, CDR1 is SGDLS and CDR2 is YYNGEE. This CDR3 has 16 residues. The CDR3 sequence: CASSWTSLSSYNEQFF. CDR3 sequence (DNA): TGTGCCAGCAGCTGGACTAGCCTAAGCTCCTACAATGAGCAGTTCTTC.

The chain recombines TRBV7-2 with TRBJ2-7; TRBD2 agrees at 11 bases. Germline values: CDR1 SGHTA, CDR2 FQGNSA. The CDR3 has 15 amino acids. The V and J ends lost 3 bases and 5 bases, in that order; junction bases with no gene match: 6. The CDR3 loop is CASSFSGRAGNEQYF. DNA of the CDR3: TGTGCCAGCAGCTTTAGCGGGAGGGCCGGGAACGAGCAGTACTTC. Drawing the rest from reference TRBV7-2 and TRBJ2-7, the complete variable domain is GAGVSQSPSNKVTEKGKDVELRCDPISGHTALYWYRQSLGQGLEFLIYFQGNSAPDKSGLPSDRFSAERTGGSVSTLTIQRTQQEDSAVYLCASSFSGRAGNEQYFGPGTRLTVT.

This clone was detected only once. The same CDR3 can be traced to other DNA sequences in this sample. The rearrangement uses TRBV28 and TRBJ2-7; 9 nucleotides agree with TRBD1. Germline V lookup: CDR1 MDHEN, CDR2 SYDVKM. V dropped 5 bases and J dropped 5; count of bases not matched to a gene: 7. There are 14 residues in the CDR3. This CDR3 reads CASSPLDRGHEQYF. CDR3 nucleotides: TGTGCCAGCAGTCCATTGGACAGGGGTCACGAGCAGTACTTC.

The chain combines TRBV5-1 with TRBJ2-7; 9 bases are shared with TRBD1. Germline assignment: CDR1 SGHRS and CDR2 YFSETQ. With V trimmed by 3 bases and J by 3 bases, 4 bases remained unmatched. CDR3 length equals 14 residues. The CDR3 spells CASSSLTGGYEQYF. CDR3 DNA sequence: TGCGCCAGCAGCTCTTTGACAGGGGGCTACGAGCAGTACTTC.

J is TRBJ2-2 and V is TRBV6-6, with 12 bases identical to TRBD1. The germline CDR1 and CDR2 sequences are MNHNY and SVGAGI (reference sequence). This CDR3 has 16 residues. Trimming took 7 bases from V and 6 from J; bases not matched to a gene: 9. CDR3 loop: CASTHDRDRGPGELFF. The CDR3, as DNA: TGTGCCAGCACCCATGACCGGGACAGGGGGCCCGGGGAGCTGTTTTTT.

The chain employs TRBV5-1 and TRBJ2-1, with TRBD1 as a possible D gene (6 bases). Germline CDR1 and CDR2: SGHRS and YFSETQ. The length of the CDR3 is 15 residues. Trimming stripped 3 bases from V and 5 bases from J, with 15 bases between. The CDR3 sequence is CASSSDSRSDNEQFF. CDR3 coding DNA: TGCGCCAGCAGCTCGGACAGTAGATCAGACAATGAGCAGTTCTTC. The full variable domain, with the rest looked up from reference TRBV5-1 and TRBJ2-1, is KAGVTQTPRYLIKTRGQQVTLSCSPISGHRSVSWYQQTPGQGLQFLFEYFSETQRNKGNFPGRFSGRQFSNSRSEMNVSTLELGDSALYLCASSSDSRSDNEQFFGPGTRLTVL.

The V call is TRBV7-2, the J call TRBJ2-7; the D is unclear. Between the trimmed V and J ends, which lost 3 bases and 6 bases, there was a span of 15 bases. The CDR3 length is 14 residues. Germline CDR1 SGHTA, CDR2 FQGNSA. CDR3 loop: CASSLVSRTGEQYF. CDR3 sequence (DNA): TGTGCCAGCAGCTTGGTGTCGCGTACTGGCGAGCAGTACTTC.

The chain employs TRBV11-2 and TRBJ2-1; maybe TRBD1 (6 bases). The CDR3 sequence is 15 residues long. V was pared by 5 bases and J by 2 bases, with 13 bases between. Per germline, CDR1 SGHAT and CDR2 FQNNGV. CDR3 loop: CASSPRGQPYNEQFF. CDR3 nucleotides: TGTGCCAGCAGCCCGAGAGGACAGCCCTACAATGAGCAGTTCTTC.

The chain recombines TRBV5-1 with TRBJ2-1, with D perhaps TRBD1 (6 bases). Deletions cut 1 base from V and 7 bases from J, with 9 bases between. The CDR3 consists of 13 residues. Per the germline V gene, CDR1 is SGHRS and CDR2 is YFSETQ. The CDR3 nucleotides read TGCGCCAGCAGCTTGACAGGGTGGAATGAGCAGTTCTTC. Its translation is CASSLTGWNEQFF.

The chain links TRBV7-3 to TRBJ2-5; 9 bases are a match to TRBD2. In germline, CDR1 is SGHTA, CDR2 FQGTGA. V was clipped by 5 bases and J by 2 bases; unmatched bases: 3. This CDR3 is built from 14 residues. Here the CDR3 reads CASSPSGGQETQYF. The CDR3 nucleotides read TGTGCCAGCAGCCCAAGCGGGGGGCAAGAGACCCAGTACTTC.

CDR3 residues: CASSSPPLAGAGELFF. The CDR3 DNA reads TGTGCCAGCAGTTCGCCCCCACTAGCGGGAGCCGGGGAGCTGTTTTTT. The chain uses TRBV27 and TRBJ2-2; 11 bases are shared with TRBD2. Germline loops: CDR1 MNHEY, CDR2 SMNVEV (reference sequence). J was trimmed by 6 bases and V by 4 bases; bases with no gene match: 7. The CDR3 has 16 residues.

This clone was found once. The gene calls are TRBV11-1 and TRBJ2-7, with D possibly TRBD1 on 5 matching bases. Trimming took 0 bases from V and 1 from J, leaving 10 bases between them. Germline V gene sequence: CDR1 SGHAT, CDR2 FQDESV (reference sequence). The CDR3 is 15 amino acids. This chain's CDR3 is CASSLADTQSYEQYF. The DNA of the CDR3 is TGTGCCAGCAGCTTAGCGGACACGCAATCCTACGAGCAGTACTTC.

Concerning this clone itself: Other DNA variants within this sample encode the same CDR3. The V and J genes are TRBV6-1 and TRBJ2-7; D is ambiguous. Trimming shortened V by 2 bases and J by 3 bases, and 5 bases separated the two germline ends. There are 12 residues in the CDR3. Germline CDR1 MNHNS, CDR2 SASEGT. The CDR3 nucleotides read TGTGCCAGCAGTGAACGCTACTACGAGCAGTACTTC. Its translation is CASSERYYEQYF.

The CDR3 coding sequence is TGTGCCAGCAGTGACACCGGACAGGGGGCCGATGGCTACACCTTC. Its protein product is CASSDTGQGADGYTF. This rearrangement joins TRBV25-1 to TRBJ1-2, with 11 bases fitting TRBD1. CDR1 MGHDK and CDR2 SYGVNS come from the germline V gene. Trimming removed 3 bases from V and 6 bases from J; junction bases left unmatched: 6. This CDR3 is 15 amino acids long.

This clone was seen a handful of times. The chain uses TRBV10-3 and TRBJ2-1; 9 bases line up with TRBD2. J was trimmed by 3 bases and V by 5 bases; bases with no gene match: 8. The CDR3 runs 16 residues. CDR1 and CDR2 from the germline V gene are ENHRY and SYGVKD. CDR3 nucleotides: TGTGCCATCAGTCAGCAAAGCGGGAGGTACTACAATGAGCAGTTCTTC. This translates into CAISQQSGRYYNEQFF.

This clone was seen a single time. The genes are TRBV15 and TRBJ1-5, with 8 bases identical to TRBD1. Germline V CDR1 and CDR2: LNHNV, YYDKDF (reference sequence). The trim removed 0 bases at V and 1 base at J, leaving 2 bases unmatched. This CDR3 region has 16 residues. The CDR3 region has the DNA TGTGCCACCAGCAGAGATCAGGGGGCCAGCAATCAGCCCCAGCATTTT. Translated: CATSRDQGASNQPQHF. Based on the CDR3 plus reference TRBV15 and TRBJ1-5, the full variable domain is DAMVIQNPRYQVTQFGKPVTLSCSQTLNHNVMYWYQQKSSQAPKLLFHYYDKDFNNEADTPDNFQSRRPNTSFCFLDIRSPGLGDTAMYLCATSRDQGASNQPQHFGDGTRLSIL.

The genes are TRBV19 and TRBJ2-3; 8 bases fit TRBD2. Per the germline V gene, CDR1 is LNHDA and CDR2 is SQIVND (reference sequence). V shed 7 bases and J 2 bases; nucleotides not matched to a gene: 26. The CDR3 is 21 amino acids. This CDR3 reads CASTALPGTRYHSRPTDTQYF. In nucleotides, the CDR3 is TGTGCCAGTACCGCCCTACCCGGGACTAGGTATCACTCTAGACCCACAGATACGCAGTATTTT.

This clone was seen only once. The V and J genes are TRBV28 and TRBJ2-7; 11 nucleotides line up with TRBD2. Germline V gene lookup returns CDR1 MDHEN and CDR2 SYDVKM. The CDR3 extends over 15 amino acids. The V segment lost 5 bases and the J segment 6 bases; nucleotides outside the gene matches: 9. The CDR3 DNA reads TGTGCCAGCAGTCTCCGACTAGCGGGACTCGGCGAGCAGTACTTC. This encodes CASSLRLAGLGEQYF.

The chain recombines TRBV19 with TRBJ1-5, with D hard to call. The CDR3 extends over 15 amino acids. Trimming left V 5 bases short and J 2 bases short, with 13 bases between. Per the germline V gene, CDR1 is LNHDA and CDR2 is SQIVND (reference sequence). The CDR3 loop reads CASSFDTSGNQPQHF. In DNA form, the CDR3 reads TGTGCCAGTAGTTTCGATACCTCGGGCAATCAGCCCCAGCATTTT.

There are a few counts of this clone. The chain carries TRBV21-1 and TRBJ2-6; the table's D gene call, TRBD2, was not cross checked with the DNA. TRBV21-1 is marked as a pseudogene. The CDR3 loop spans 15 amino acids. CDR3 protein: CASSNEFSGANVLTF. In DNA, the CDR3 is TGTGCCAGCAGCAATGAGTTCTCTGGGGCCAACGTCCTGACTTTC.